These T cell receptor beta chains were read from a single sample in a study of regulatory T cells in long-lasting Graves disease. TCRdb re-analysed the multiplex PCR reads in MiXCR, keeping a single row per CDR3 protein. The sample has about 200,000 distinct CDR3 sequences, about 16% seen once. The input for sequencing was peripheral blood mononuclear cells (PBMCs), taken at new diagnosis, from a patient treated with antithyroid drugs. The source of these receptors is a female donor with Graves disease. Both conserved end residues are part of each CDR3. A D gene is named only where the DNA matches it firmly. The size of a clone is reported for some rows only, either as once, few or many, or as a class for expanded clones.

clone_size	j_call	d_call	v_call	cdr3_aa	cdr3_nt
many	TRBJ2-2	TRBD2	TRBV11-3	CASSLAAGVGTGELFF	TGTGCCAGCAGTCTAGCGGCGGGGGTGGGCACCGGGGAGCTGTTTTTT
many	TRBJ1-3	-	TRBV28	CATSGNTIYF	TGTGCCACTTCAGGAAACACCATATATTTT
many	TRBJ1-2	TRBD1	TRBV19	CASNPSPGTGYGYTF	TGTGCCAGTAATCCCTCCCCCGGGACAGGGTATGGCTACACCTTC
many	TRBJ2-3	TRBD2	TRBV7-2	CASSPGRGRASTDTQYF	TGTGCCAGCAGCCCGGGTCGGGGGAGGGCTAGCACAGATACGCAGTATTTT
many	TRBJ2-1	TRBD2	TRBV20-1	CSAEDAGVGNEQFF	TGCAGTGCTGAGGACGCGGGAGTGGGGAATGAGCAGTTCTTC
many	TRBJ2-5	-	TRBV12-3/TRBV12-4	CASSWGQEEETQYF	TGTGCCAGCAGTTGGGGACAAGAGGAGGAGACCCAGTACTTC
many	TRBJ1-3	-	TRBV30	CAWSVTGGFSGNTIYF	TGTGCCTGGAGTGTTACAGGTGGATTCTCTGGAAACACCATATATTTT
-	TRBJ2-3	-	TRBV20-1	CSASYGSSTDTQYF	TGCAGTGCTAGTTACGGGTCTAGCACAGATACGCAGTATTTT
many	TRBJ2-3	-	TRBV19	CASVSGTSTDTQYF	TGTGCCAGTGTTAGCGGTACTAGCACAGATACGCAGTATTTT
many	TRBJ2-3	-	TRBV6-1	CASRASWGTDTQYF	TGTGCCAGCAGAGCGTCGTGGGGCACAGATACGCAGTATTTT
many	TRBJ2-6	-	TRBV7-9	CASSYSGANVLTF	TGTGCCAGCAGTTACTCTGGGGCCAACGTCCTGACTTTC
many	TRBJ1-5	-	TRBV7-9	CASSLESGPNQPQHF	TGTGCCAGCAGCTTAGAATCGGGGCCCAATCAGCCCCAGCATTTT
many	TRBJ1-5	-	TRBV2	CASTLDSPSGPQHF	TGTGCCAGCACTCTGGACAGCCCTTCAGGGCCCCAGCATTTT
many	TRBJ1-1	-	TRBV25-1	CASTFEGGFEAFF	TGTGCCAGCACCTTCGAGGGGGGGTTTGAAGCTTTCTTT
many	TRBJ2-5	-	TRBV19	CASSKAGQETQYF	TGTGCCAGTAGTAAGGCGGGGCAAGAGACCCAGTACTTC
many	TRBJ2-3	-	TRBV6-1	CATSVAEQDTQYF	TGTGCCACATCGGTAGCGGAACAAGATACGCAGTATTTT
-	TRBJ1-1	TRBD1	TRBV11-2	CASSPGQLMNTEAFF	TGTGCCAGCAGCCCGGGACAGCTTATGAACACTGAAGCTTTCTTT
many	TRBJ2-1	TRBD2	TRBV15	CATSRVTSGRSNEQFF	TGTGCCACCAGCAGAGTAACTAGCGGGAGGAGCAATGAGCAGTTCTTC
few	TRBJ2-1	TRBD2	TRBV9	CASSVELAGVGEQFF	TGTGCCAGCAGCGTAGAATTAGCGGGAGTTGGTGAGCAGTTCTTC
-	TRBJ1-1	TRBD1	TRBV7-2	CASSLGTGGGTEAFF	TGTGCCAGCAGCTTAGGGACAGGGGGCGGCACTGAAGCTTTCTTT
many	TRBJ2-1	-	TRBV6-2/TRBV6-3	CASKQGNEQFF	TGTGCCAGTAAACAGGGTAATGAGCAGTTCTTC
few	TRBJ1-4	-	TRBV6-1	CASSLNSVGANEKLFF	TGTGCCAGCAGCCTAAACTCGGTGGGAGCTAATGAAAAACTGTTTTTT
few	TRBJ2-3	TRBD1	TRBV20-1	CSATRGTSTDTQYF	TGCAGTGCAACCAGGGGGACATCAACAGATACGCAGTATTTT
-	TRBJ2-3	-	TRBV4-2	CASSPRGQTDTQYF	TGTGCCAGCAGCCCAAGAGGACAGACAGATACGCAGTATTTT